What follows are 9 T cell receptor beta chains derived from one specimen sequenced in a study of response to subunit inactivated influenza vaccine. TCRdb called the RT-PCR reads again in MiXCR, with one record for every CDR3 protein. The table lists roughly 460,000 distinct CDR3 sequences, roughly 9.7% of them singletons, with roughly 12% in the top ten. Sequenced here: PBMCs from blood, sampled roughly 6 weeks after vaccination. Every receptor here comes from a man aged 45-65 years who received an inactivated influenza vaccine.

As DNA, the CDR3 is TGTGCCAGCACCGGGACGTCCAGCTCTGGGGCCAACGTCCTGACTTTC. This gives the protein CASTGTSSSGANVLTF. V is TRBV11-2 and J is TRBJ2-6; the D gene could be TRBD1 or TRBD2 (5 bases each). Trimming shortened V by 7 bases and J by 0 bases, and 13 bases separated the two germline ends. CDR3 size: 16 residues. Germline V gene data show CDR1 as SGHAT and CDR2 as FQNNGV.

In the case of this clonotype: A clone one base away is much larger, so this may be a read error. V usage is TRBV24-1 and J usage is TRBJ2-1; 8 bases line up with TRBD2. The V gene end was trimmed by 7 bases and the J gene end by 5 bases; junction bases not matched to a gene: 15. The CDR3 contains 17 residues. The germline gives CDR1 KGHDR, CDR2 SFDVKD. DNA of the CDR3: TGTGCCACCAGAGACCCCCTTGGCGGGAGGACGAACAATGAGCAGTTCTTC. This translates into CATRDPLGGRTNNEQFF.

This clonotype came up a few times. The DNA of the CDR3 is TGTGCCAGCAGCCACGGGGGAACCAATGAGCAGTTCTTC. This gives the protein CASSHGGTNEQFF. This chain joins TRBV3-1 and TRBJ2-1; possible D gene TRBD2, 6 bases. This CDR3 region has 13 residues. With 3 bases removed from V and 6 bases from J, the gap between germline ends came to 9 bases. CDR1 LGHDT and CDR2 YNNKEL come from the germline V gene (reference sequence).

This clonotype appeared many times. The chain links TRBV11-2 to TRBJ1-2; no firm D call. Trimming took 4 bases from V and 8 from J, leaving 20 bases between them. This CDR3 has 15 amino acids. The V gene's germline CDR1 is SGHAT and CDR2 FQNNGV. CDR3 DNA sequence: TGTGCCAGCAGCTCAGCCAACTCTGGACGTGGAGGCTACACCTTC. Translation gives CASSSANSGRGGYTF.

The chain uses TRBV24-1 and TRBJ2-3; the match to TRBD2 covers 11 bases. This CDR3 region has 15 residues. V dropped 6 bases and J dropped 0; count of bases not matched to a gene: 1. Germline CDR1 reads KGHDR; CDR2 reads SFDVKD. CDR3 bases: TGTGCCACCAGTCTAGCGGGGGGAAGCACAGATACGCAGTATTTT. Its translation is CATSLAGGSTDTQYF.

The gene calls are TRBV11-2 and TRBJ2-7; D is possibly TRBD2 (5 bases). The CDR3 contains 18 residues. Germline values: CDR1 SGHAT, CDR2 FQNNGV. Trimming shortened V by 2 bases and J by 5 bases, and 25 bases separated the two germline ends. CDR3: CASSLSPTSGHIRDEQYF. DNA for the CDR3: TGTGCCAGCAGCTTATCCCCCACTAGTGGGCATATTCGTGACGAGCAGTACTTC.

This clonotype was observed at least ten times. The chain links TRBV29-1 to TRBJ2-5; TRBD1 matches at 11 bases. The CDR3 runs to 16 residues. Germline-derived CDR1 and CDR2 are SQVTM and ANQGSEA. After removal of 1 base from V and 1 base from J, the junction contained 5 bases not matched to a gene. CDR3 bases: TGCAGCGTTGAAGTGGGGACAGGGGGAATCCAAGAGACCCAGTACTTC. This sequence encodes CSVEVGTGGIQETQYF.

This clonotype was counted ten times or more. The V call is TRBV10-3, the J call TRBJ2-1; D gene uncertain. The CDR3 is 14 residues long. The germline V gene has CDR1 ENHRY and CDR2 SYGVKD. V was clipped by 0 bases and J by 7 bases, with 10 bases between them. The chain's CDR3 is CAISESRSLNEQFF. The CDR3 region has the DNA TGTGCCATCAGTGAGTCGCGGTCCCTTAATGAGCAGTTCTTC.

Only a few counts were recorded for this clonotype. The rearrangement links TRBV12-3 or TRBV12-4 to TRBJ1-6, with TRBD1 matching over 7 bases. The trim removed 3 bases at V and 17 bases at J, leaving 10 bases unmatched. This CDR3 has 13 amino acids. CDR3 sequence reads: CASSFSLGGTVHF. CDR3 nucleotide sequence: TGTGCCAGCAGTTTTTCGTTAGGGGGCACGGTCCACTTT.